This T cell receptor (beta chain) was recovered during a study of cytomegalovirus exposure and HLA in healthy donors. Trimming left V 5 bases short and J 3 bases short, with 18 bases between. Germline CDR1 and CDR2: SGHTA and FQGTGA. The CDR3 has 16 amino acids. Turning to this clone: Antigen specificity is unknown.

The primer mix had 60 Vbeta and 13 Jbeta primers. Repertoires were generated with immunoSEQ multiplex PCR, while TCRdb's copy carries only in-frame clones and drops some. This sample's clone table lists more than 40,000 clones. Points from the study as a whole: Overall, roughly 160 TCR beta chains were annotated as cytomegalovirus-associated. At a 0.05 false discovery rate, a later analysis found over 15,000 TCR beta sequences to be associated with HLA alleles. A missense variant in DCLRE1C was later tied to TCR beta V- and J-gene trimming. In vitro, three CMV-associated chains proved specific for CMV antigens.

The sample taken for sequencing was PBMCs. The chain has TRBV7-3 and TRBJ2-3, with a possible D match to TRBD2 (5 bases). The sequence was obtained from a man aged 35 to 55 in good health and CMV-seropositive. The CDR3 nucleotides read TGTGCCAGCAGCCTAGGAGCGGACGCAGGAACAGATACGCAGTATTTT. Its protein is CASSLGADAGTDTQYF.